A single sample gave rise to the 11 T cell receptor beta chains below, sequenced in a study of blood T cell repertoires in COVID-19. Produced via immunoSEQ multiplex PCR; TCRdb's table is partial and in-frame only. The sample contains more than 150,000 clones, about four fifths of which appear only once. Input material: peripheral blood. These receptors came from a woman older than 75 with acute or convalescent COVID-19.

The V gene is TRBV2, the J gene TRBJ2-2; D is uncertain. Trimming removed 7 bases at V and 8 bases at J, with 17 bases between. Germline loops: CDR1 SNHLY, CDR2 FYNNEI. The CDR3 covers 14 residues. The CDR3 DNA sequence: TGTGCCAGCACACGGGTTTCGGAGTGGGGGGAGCTGTTTTTT. Amino acids: CASTRVSEWGELFF.

This clone was found a few times. This chain links TRBV7-2 with TRBJ2-1; 9 bases match TRBD2. The CDR3 is made up of 16 amino acids. Trimming removed 1 base from V and 12 bases from J; junction bases left unmatched: 13. Germline values: CDR1 SGHTA, CDR2 FQGNSA. CDR3: CASSLGDTWTSVGQFF. CDR3 sequence (DNA): TGTGCCAGCAGCTTAGGTGACACTTGGACTAGCGTAGGGCAGTTCTTC.

The chain is built from TRBV18 and TRBJ2-1; D is perhaps TRBD2 (5 bases). With 6 bases removed from V and 6 bases from J, the gap between germline ends came to 15 bases. Germline lookup yields CDR1 KGHSH and CDR2 LQKENI. The CDR3 extends over 14 amino acids. The CDR3 loop is CASSPASIPNEQFF. CDR3 in DNA: TGTGCCAGCTCGCCAGCTAGCATACCCAATGAGCAGTTCTTC.

The chain is built from TRBV15 and TRBJ2-1, with D possibly matching TRBD2 (6 bases). V was trimmed by 1 base and J by 3 bases, leaving 13 bases between them. The CDR3 length is 16 residues. Germline V gene sequence: CDR1 LNHNV, CDR2 YYDKDF (reference sequence). The CDR3 loop reads CATSRGGISGYNEQFF. The DNA for the CDR3 is TGTGCCACCAGCAGAGGGGGGATTAGCGGCTACAATGAGCAGTTCTTC.

V and J are TRBV2 and TRBJ2-7; TRBD1 agrees at 8 bases. This CDR3 has 12 amino acids. The germline V gene encodes CDR1 SNHLY and CDR2 FYNNEI. J lost 3 bases, V lost 7 bases, and 2 bases had no gene match. CDR3 loop: CASNDRGYEQYF. CDR3 coding DNA: TGTGCCAGCAATGACAGGGGCTACGAGCAGTACTTC.

The chain combines TRBV5-4 with TRBJ2-3, with TRBD2 identical over 13 bases. Germline loops: CDR1 SGHNT, CDR2 YYREEE (reference sequence). Trimming cost V 2 bases and J 6 bases; bases outside gene matches: 3. The CDR3 sequence is 15 residues long. For the CDR3, the DNA is TGTGCCAGCAGCTTCGGACTAGCGGGAGCGGATACGCAGTATTTT. Protein product: CASSFGLAGADTQYF.

The chain couples TRBV3-1 (or the pseudogene TRBV3-2) to TRBJ2-3; TRBD2 agrees at 11 bases. J was trimmed by 0 bases and V by 1 base; bases with no gene match: 9. From germline, CDR1 is LGHDT and CDR2 YNNKEL (reference sequence). This CDR3 comprises 19 residues. The CDR3 region has the DNA TGTGCCAGCAGCCAAGGGACGATGACTAGCGGGGTTAGCACAGATACGCAGTATTTT. Amino acid sequence: CASSQGTMTSGVSTDTQYF.

This chain uses TRBV28 with TRBJ1-5; 9 nucleotides match TRBD1. Germline V lookup: CDR1 MDHEN, CDR2 SYDVKM. Trimming removed 3 bases from V and 0 bases from J; junction bases left unmatched: 6. CDR3 length: 17 residues. The DNA of the CDR3 is TGTGCCAGCAGTTTGACAGGGGGTCCCTATAGCAATCAGCCCCAGCATTTT. It translates to CASSLTGGPYSNQPQHF.

The chain has TRBV3-1 (or the pseudogene TRBV3-2) and TRBJ1-2; D call uncertain. Per the germline V gene, CDR1 is LGHDT and CDR2 is YNNKEL (reference sequence). Trimming left V 4 bases short and J 6 bases short, with 15 bases between. The CDR3 consists of 14 residues. As DNA, the CDR3 is TGTGCCAGCAGCCCCCCCTTACTAACTAATGGCTACACCTTC. Translation gives CASSPPLLTNGYTF.

The J gene is TRBJ1-1, the V gene TRBV7-9; TRBD1 aligns across 7 bases. Trimming cost V 5 bases and J 5 bases; bases outside gene matches: 8. The germline CDR1 and CDR2 sequences are SEHNR and FQNEAQ (reference sequence). There are 14 residues in the CDR3. The CDR3 is CASSLGQARTEAFF. CDR3 bases: TGTGCCAGCAGCCTCGGACAGGCGCGGACTGAAGCTTTCTTT.

The J gene is TRBJ1-1, the V gene TRBV18, with unresolved D. Per the germline V gene, CDR1 is KGHSH and CDR2 is LQKENI. The V gene lost 3 bases and the J gene lost 5 bases, with 19 bases spanning the gap. This CDR3 region has 16 residues. The CDR3 reads CASSPQASSLSTEAFF. CDR3 bases: TGTGCCAGCTCACCGCAAGCTTCTTCCTTATCTACTGAAGCTTTCTTT.